The present TCR beta chain was sequenced within a study of T cell responses to AZD1222 COVID-19 vaccine. Germline trimming cut 3 bases from V and 6 bases from J; bases unmatched to any gene: 2. CDR1 SGHNT and CDR2 YENEEA come from the germline V gene. The CDR3 consists of 15 residues. Study-wide findings and caveats: The study sampled repertoires only after the peak T cell response. Only a handful of AZD1222 recipients were seropositive at baseline.

The assay was immunoSEQ multiplex PCR, and TCRdb's table has in-frame clones only and misses some. The repertoire includes 80,000 to 100,000 clones, about nine tenths of them detected once, and 2.8% sits in the top ten. Only a few counts were recorded for this clone. Its antigen is unidentified. This chain links TRBV11-3 with TRBJ2-1; TRBD2 matches at 13 bases. Sequences were derived from peripheral blood, sampled on day 0 of MenACWY control vaccination. The sequence was obtained from an adult in good health. CDR3 DNA: TGTGCCAGCAGCTTGGGACTAGCGGGGAGCAATGAGCAGTTCTTC. Residues: CASSLGLAGSNEQFF.